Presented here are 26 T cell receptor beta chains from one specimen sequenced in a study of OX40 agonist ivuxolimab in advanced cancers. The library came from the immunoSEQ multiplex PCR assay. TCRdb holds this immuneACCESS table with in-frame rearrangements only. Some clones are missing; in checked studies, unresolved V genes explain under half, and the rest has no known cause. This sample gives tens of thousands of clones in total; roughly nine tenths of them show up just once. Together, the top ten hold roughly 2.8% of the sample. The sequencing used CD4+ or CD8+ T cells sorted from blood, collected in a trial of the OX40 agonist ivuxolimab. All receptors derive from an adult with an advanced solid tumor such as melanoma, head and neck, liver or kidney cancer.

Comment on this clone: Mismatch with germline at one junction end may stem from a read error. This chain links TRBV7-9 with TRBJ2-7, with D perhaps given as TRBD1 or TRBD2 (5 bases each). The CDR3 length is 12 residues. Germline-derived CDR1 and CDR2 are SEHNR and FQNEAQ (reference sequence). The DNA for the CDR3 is TGTGCCAGCAGCTTAGAGGGACGGCCGACCAACTTC. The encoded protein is CASSLEGRPTNF.

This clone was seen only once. CDR3 DNA: TGCGCCAGCAGCTTGGCCCCCCACGGCCGGACAGGGGGAACCGGGGAGCTGTTTTTT. This gives the protein CASSLAPHGRTGGTGELFF. The chain has TRBV5-1 and TRBJ2-2; 10 bases align to TRBD1. The CDR3 has 19 amino acids. Germline CDR1 reads SGHRS; CDR2 reads YFSETQ. V lost 0 bases to trimming and J lost 5 bases; unmatched junction nucleotides: 13.

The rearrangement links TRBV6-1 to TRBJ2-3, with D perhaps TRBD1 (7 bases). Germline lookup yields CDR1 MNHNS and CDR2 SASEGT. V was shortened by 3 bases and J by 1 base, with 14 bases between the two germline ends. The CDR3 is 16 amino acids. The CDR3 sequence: CASSDQGGGGTDTQYF. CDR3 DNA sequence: TGTGCCAGCAGTGACCAGGGGGGCGGAGGCACAGATACGCAGTATTTT.

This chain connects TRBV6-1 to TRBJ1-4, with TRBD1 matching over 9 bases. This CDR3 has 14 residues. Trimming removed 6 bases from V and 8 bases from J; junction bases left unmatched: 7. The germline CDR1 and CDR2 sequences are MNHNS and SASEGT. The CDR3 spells CASRGYRGREKLFF. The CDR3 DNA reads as TGTGCCAGCAGAGGTTACAGGGGGCGGGAAAAACTGTTTTTT.

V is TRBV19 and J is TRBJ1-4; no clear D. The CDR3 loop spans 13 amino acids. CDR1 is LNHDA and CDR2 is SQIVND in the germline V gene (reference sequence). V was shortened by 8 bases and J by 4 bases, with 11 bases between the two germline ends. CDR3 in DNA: TGTGCCAGTGCAACGGCCTATAATGAAAAACTGTTTTTT. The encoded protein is CASATAYNEKLFF. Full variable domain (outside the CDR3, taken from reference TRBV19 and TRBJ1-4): DGGITQSPKYLFRKEGQNVTLSCEQNLNHDAMYWYRQDPGQGLRLIYYSQIVNDFQKGDIAEGYSVSREKKESFPLTVTSAQKNPTAFYLCASATAYNEKLFFGSGTQLSVL.

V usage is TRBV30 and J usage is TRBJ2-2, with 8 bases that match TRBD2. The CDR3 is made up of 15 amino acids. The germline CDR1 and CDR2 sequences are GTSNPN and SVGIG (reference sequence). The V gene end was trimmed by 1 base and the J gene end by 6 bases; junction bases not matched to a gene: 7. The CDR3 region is CAWSDTGGPPGELFF. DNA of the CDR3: TGTGCCTGGAGTGATACGGGAGGGCCCCCCGGGGAGCTGTTTTTT.

For the CDR3, the DNA is TGTGCCAGCAGCCTTCGCGGGATGAACACTGAAGCTTTCTTT. Translated, it gives CASSLRGMNTEAFF. V and J are TRBV7-9 and TRBJ1-1, with unresolved D. V was clipped by 5 bases and J by 0 bases, with 10 bases between them. The CDR3 consists of 14 residues. Germline loops: CDR1 SEHNR, CDR2 FQNEAQ (reference sequence).

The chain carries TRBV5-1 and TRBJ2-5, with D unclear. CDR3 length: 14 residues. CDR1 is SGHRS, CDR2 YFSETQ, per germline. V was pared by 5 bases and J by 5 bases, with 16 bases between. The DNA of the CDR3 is TGCGCCAGCAGTAAAGTGGCCTCTGAGGAGACCCAGTACTTC. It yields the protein CASSKVASEETQYF.

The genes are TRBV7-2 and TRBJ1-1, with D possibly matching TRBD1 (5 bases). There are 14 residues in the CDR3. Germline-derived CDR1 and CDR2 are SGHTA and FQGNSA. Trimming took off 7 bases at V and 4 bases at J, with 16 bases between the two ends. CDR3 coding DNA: TGTGCCAGCACCTTCGATTGGGGCGTCACTGAAGCTTTCTTT. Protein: CASTFDWGVTEAFF.

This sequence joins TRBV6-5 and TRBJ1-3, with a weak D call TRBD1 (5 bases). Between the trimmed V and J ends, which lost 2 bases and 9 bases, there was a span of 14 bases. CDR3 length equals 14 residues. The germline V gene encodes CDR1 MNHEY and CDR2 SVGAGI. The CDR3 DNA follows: TGTGCCAGCAGTTACCGGACCGGGGGTGGCACCATATATTTT. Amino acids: CASSYRTGGGTIYF.

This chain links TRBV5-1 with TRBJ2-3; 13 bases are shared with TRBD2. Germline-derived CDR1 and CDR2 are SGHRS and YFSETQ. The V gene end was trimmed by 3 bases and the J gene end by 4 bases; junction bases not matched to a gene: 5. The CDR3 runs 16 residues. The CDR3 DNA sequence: TGCGCCAGCAGCTGGGGACTAGCGGGATCAGCAGATACGCAGTATTTT. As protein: CASSWGLAGSADTQYF.

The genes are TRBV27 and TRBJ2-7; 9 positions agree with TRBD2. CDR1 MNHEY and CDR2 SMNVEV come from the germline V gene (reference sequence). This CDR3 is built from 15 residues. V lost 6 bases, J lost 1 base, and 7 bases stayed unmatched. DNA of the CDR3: TGTGCCAGCAGCGTTAGCGGGAGATGGTCCTACGAGCAGTACTTC. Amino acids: CASSVSGRWSYEQYF.

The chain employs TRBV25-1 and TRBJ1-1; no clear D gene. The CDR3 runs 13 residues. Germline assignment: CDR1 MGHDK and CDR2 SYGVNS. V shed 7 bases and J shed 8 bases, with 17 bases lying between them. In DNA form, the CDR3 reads TGTGCCAGCAACTCCGGAGGGTTACTAGAAGCTTTCTTT. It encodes CASNSGGLLEAFF.

This chain's CDR3 is CATGTGYEQYF. CDR3 nucleotide sequence: TGCGCCACCGGTACCGGGTACGAGCAGTACTTC. The chain couples TRBV10-1 to TRBJ2-7; D is unresolved. This CDR3 spans 11 amino acids. Germline lookup yields CDR1 WNHNN and CDR2 SYGVQD (reference sequence). V lost 10 bases and J 4 bases, leaving 11 bases between the germline ends.

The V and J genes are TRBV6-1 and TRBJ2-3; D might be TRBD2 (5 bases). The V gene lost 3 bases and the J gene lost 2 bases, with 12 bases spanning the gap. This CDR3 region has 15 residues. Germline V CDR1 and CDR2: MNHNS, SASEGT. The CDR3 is CASSDSAGDTDTQYF. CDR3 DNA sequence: TGTGCCAGCAGTGATTCTGCGGGCGACACAGATACGCAGTATTTT.

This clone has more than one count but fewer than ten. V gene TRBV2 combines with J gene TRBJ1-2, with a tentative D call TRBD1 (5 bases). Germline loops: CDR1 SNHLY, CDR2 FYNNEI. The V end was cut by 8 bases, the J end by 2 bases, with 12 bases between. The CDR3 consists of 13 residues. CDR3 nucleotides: TGTGCCAGCTCCGCAGGGAAGAACTATGGCTACACCTTC. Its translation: CASSAGKNYGYTF. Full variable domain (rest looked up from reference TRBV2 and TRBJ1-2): EPEVTQTPSHQVTQMGQEVILRCVPISNHLYFYWYRQILGQKVEFLVSFYNNEISEKSEIFDDQFSVERPDGSNFTLKIRSTKLEDSAMYFCASSAGKNYGYTFGSGTRLTVV.

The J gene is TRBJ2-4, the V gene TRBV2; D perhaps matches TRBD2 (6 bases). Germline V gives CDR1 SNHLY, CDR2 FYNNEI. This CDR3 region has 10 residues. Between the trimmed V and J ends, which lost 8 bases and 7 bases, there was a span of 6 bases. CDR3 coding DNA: TGTGCCAGCGGGGGGAACATTCAGTACTTC. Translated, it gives CASGGNIQYF.

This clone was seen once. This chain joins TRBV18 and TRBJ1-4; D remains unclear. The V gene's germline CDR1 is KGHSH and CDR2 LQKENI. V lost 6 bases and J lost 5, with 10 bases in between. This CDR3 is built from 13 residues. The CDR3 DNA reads TGTGCCAGCTCTTTTGGTGGAAATGAAAAACTGTTTTTT. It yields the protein CASSFGGNEKLFF. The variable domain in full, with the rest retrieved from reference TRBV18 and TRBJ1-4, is NAGVMQNPRHLVRRRGQEARLRCSPMKGHSHVYWYRQLPEEGLKFMVYLQKENIIDESGMPKERFSAEFPKEGPSILRIQQVVRGDSAAYFCASSFGGNEKLFFGSGTQLSVL.

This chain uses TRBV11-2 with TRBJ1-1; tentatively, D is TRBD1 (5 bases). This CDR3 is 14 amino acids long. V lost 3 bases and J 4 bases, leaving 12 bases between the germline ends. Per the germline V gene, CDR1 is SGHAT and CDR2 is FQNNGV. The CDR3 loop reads CASSFPGRGTEAFF. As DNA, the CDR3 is TGTGCCAGCAGCTTCCCGGGACGTGGCACTGAAGCTTTCTTT.

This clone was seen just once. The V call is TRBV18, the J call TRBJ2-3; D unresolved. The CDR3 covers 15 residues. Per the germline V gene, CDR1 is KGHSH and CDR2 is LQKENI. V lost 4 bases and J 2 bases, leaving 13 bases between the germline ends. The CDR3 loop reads CASSRRQSNTDTQYF. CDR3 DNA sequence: TGTGCCAGCTCACGGCGGCAGTCGAACACAGATACGCAGTATTTT.

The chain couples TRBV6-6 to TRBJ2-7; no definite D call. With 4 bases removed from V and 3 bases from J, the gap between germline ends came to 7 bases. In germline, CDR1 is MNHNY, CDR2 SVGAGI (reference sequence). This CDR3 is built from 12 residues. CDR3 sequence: CASSSNHYEQYF. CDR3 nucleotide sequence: TGTGCCAGCAGTTCTAACCACTACGAGCAGTACTTC.

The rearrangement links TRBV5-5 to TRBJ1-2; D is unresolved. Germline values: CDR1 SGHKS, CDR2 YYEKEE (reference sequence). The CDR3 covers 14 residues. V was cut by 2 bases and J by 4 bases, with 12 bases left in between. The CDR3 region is CASSFDSSAYGYTF. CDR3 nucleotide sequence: TGTGCCAGCAGCTTCGACTCAAGCGCCTATGGCTACACCTTC.

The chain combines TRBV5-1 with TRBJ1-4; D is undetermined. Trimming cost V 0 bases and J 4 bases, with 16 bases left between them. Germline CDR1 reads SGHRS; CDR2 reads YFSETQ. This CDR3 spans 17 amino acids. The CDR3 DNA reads TGCGCCAGCAGCTTGGCCGCGGGGTCGCCTTTTAATGAAAAACTGTTTTTT. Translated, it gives CASSLAAGSPFNEKLFF.

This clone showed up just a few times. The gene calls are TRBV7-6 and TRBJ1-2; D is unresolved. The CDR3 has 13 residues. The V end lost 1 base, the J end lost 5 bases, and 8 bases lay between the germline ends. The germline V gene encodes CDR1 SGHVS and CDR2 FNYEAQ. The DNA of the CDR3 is TGTGCCAGCAGCTTAGGTCGGGCGTATGGCTACACCTTC. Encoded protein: CASSLGRAYGYTF.

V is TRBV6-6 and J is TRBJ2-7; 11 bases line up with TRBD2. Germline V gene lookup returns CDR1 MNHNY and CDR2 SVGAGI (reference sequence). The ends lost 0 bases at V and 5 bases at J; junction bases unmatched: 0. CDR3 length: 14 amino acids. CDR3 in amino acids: CASSYSSGRDEQYF. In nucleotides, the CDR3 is TGTGCCAGCAGTTACTCTAGCGGGAGGGACGAGCAGTACTTC.

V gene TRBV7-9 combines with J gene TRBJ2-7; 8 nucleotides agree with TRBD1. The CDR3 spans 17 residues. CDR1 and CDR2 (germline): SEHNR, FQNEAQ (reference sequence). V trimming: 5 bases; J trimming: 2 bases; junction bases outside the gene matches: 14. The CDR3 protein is CASSPTRMGQAPYEQYF. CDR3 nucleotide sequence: TGTGCCAGCAGCCCAACTCGAATGGGACAGGCTCCCTACGAGCAGTACTTC.